Below are 8 T cell receptor beta chains sequenced from a single sample in a study of blood T cells in healthy people across ages. It was with a sample-barcoded 5' primer and a J-beta primer mix that a second PCR of roughly 7 to 12 cycles was run. TCRdb re-derived calls from the 5' RACE reads in MiXCR, one entry per CDR3 protein. In the table there are 920,000 or so distinct CDR3 sequences, around 45% of which are singletons. The specimen sequenced was blood. These receptor sequences come from a woman aged 55-69 years in good health.

The gene calls are TRBV30 and TRBJ1-5; D may be TRBD1 (5 bases). Trimming took off 0 bases at V and 12 bases at J, with 12 bases between the two ends. This CDR3 has 12 amino acids. CDR1 is GTSNPN, CDR2 SVGIG, per germline (reference sequence). CDR3 nucleotide sequence: TGTGCCTGGAGTGTAGTCCAGGGAGGCCAGCATTTT. The encoded protein is CAWSVVQGGQHF.

The chain employs TRBV7-3 and TRBJ2-1, with 8 positions matching TRBD1. This CDR3 spans 14 amino acids. Unmatched junction bases numbered 7, after V lost 5 bases and J lost 7 bases. Germline CDR1 and CDR2: SGHTA and FQGTGA. CDR3 protein: CASSPDRAFNEQFF. CDR3 in DNA: TGTGCCAGCAGCCCGGACAGGGCCTTTAATGAGCAGTTCTTC. Looking up the rest from reference TRBV7-3 and TRBJ2-1 gives the full variable domain: GAGVSQTPSNKVTEKGKYVELRCDPISGHTALYWYRQSLGQGPEFLIYFQGTGAADDSGLPNDRFFAVRPEGSVSTLKIQRTERGDSAVYLCASSPDRAFNEQFFGPGTRLTVL.

This clonotype appeared a few times. The rearrangement uses TRBV29-1 and TRBJ2-7; D may be TRBD1 or TRBD2 (6 bases each). The CDR3 totals 14 residues. Trimming stripped 7 bases from V and 4 bases from J, with 20 bases between. Germline V gene data show CDR1 as SQVTM and CDR2 as ANQGSEA. CDR3 region: CSARGEGGRYEQYF. The DNA for the CDR3 is TGCAGCGCCCGCGGAGAGGGGGGCCGTTACGAGCAGTACTTC.

A word on this clonotype: One junction end does not reproduce the germline sequence, and a read error may be involved. This chain connects TRBV29-1 to TRBJ2-1; 8 positions match TRBD2. The CDR3 covers 15 residues. The germline gives CDR1 SQVTM, CDR2 ANQGSEA. DNA of the CDR3: TGCAGCGTTGAATCCCAGCGGGGGAACCACAATGGGCAGTTCTTC. This gives the protein CSVESQRGNHNGQFF.

V gene TRBV9 combines with J gene TRBJ1-2; 10 nucleotides align to TRBD1. Germline loops: CDR1 SGDLS, CDR2 YYNGEE. V shed 4 bases and J 8 bases; nucleotides not matched to a gene: 14. CDR3 length equals 16 residues. CDR3 sequence reads: CASSRQPRQGAEGYTF. DNA for the CDR3: TGTGCCAGCAGCCGCCAGCCACGACAGGGGGCCGAGGGCTACACCTTC.

The chain joins TRBV12-3 or TRBV12-4 to TRBJ2-7, with D perhaps matching TRBD1 (5 bases). V lost 6 bases and J lost 6, with 15 bases in between. CDR3 length: 13 amino acids. In DNA, the CDR3 is TGTGCCAGCAGCCCCGCAGGGTCCGCCGAGCAGTACTTC. Translating it yields CASSPAGSAEQYF.

V is TRBV20-1 and J is TRBJ2-1, with 9 bases fitting TRBD2. The CDR3 is 17 amino acids. V lost 0 bases to trimming and J lost 3 bases; unmatched junction nucleotides: 9. The germline CDR1 and CDR2 sequences are DFQATT and SNEGSKA (reference sequence). Written as DNA, the CDR3 is TGCAGTGCTAGAGATAGGGGCGGGAGGGGTAGCTACAATGAGCAGTTCTTC. This translates into CSARDRGGRGSYNEQFF.

The chain couples TRBV6-6 to TRBJ2-5; 13 nucleotides align to TRBD2. V lost 3 bases to trimming and J lost 11 bases; unmatched junction nucleotides: 15. Per germline, CDR1 MNHNY and CDR2 SVGAGI (reference sequence). This CDR3 has 17 residues. The CDR3 sequence is CASSYSGLAGVYNEQYF. CDR3 DNA sequence: TGTGCCAGCAGTTATTCCGGACTAGCGGGGGTATACAATGAGCAGTACTTC.